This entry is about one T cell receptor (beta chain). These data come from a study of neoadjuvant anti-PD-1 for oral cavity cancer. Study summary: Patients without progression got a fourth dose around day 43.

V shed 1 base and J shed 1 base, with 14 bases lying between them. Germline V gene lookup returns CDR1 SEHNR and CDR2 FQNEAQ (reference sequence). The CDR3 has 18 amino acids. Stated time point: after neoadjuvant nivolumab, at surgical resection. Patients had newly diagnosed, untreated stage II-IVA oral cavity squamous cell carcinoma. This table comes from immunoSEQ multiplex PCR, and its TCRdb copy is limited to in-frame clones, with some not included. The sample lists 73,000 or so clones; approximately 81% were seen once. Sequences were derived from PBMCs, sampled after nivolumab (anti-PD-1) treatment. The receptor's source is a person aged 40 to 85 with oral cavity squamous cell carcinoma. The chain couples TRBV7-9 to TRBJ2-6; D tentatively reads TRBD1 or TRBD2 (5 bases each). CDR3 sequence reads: CASSLGGTATSGANVLTF. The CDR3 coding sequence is TGTGCCAGCAGCTTAGGGGGGACGGCGACGTCTGGGGCCAACGTCCTGACTTTC. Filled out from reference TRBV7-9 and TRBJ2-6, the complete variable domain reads DTGVSQNPRHKITKRGQNVTFRCDPISEHNRLYWYRQTLGQGPEFLTYFQNEAQLEKSRLLSDRFSAERPKGSFSTLEIQRTEQGDSAMYLCASSLGGTATSGANVLTFGAGSRLTVL.